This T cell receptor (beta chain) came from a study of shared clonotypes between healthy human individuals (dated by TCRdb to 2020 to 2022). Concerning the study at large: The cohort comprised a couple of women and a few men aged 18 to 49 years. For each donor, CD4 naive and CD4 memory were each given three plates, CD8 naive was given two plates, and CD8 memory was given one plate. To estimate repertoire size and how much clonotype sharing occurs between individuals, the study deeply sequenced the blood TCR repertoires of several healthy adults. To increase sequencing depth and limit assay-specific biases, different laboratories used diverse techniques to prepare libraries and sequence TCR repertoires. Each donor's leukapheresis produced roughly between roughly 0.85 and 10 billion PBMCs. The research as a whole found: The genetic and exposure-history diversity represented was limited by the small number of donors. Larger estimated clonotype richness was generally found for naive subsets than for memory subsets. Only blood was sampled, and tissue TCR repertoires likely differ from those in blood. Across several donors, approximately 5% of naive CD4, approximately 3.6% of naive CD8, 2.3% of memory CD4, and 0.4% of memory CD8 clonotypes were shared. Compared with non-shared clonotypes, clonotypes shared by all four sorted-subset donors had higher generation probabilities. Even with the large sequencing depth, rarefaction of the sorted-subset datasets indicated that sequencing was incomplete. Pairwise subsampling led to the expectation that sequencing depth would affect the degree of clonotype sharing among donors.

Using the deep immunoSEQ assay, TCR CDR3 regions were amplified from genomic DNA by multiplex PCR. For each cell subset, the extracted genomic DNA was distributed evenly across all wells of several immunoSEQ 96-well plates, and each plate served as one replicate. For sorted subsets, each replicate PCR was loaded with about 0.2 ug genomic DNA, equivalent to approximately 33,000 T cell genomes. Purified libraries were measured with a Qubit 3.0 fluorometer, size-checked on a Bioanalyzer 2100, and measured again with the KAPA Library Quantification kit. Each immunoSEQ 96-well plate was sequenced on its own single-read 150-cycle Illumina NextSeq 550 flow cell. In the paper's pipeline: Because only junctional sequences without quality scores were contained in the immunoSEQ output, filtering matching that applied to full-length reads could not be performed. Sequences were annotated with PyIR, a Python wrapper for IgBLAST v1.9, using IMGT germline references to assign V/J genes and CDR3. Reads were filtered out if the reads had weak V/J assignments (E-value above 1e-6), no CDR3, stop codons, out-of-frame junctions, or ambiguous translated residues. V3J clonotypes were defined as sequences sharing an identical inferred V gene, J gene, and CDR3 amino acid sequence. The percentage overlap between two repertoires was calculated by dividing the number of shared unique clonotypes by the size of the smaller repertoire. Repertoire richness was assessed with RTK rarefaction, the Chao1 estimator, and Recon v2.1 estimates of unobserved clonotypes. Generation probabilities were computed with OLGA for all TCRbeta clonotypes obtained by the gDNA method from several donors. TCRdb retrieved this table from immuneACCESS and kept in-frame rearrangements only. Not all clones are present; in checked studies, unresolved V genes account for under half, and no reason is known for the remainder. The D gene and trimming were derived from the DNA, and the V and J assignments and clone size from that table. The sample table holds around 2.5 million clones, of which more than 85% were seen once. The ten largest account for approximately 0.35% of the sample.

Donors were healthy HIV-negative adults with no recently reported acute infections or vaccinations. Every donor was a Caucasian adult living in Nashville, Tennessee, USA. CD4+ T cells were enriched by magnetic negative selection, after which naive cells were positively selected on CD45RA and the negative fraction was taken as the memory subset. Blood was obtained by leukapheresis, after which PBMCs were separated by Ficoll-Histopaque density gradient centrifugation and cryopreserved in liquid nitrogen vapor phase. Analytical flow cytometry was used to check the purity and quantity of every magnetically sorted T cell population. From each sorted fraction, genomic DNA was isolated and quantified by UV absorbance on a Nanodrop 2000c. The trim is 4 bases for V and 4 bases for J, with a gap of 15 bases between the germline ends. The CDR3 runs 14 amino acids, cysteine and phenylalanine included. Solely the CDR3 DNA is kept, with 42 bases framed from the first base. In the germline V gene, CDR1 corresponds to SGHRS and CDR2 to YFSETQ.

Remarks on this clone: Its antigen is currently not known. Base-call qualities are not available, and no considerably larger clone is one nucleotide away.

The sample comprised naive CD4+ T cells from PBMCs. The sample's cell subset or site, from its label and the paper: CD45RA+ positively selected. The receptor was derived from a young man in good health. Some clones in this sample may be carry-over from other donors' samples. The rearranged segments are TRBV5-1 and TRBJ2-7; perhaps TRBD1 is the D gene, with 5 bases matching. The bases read TGCGCCAGCAGCCTGCAGGGTTCAGGTTACGAGCAGTACTTC. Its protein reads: CASSLQGSGYEQYF.